This T cell receptor beta chain comes out of a study of cytomegalovirus exposure and HLA in healthy donors. Study-wide results and limits: Earlier findings revealed that most TCR beta V segments proved productive either about 90% or about 30% of the time. Most CMV-associated TCR beta chains appeared HLA-restricted in a later analysis. It was reported that the classifier diagnosed cytomegalovirus status with high specificity and sensitivity in both the original and validation cohorts.

J was trimmed by 7 bases and V by 3 bases; bases with no gene match: 8. The CDR3 has 14 residues. The V gene's germline CDR1 is MNHEY and CDR2 SMNVEV (reference sequence). Worth noting for this clone: No antigen is known for it.

The PCR contained 60 Vbeta and 13 Jbeta primers. Here immunoSEQ multiplex PCR was the method, and the copy in TCRdb shows in-frame clones only, minus some. Of 120,000 or so clones listed, 74% are singletons. Sample: PBMCs. The source is a man aged 35 to 55 in good health and CMV-seropositive. The rearrangement uses TRBV27 and TRBJ2-7; 8 bases line up with TRBD1. Here the CDR3 DNA reads TGTGCCAGCAGTTTCAGGACAGGGTATATTGAGCAGTACTTC. Its protein is CASSFRTGYIEQYF.